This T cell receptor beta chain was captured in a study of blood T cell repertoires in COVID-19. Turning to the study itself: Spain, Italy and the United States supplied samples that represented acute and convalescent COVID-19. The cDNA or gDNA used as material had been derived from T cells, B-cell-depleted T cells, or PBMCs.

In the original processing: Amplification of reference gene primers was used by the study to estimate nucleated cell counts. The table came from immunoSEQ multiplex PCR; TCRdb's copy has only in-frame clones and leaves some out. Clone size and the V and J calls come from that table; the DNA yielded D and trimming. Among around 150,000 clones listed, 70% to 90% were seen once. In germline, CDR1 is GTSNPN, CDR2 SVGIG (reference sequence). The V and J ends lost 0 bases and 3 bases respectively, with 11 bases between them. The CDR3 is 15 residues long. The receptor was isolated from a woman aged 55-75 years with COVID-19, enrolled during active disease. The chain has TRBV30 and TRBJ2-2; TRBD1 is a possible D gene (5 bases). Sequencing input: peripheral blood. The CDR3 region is CAWSVTQGYTGELFF. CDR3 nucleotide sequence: TGTGCCTGGAGTGTAACCCAGGGCTACACCGGGGAGCTGTTTTTT.